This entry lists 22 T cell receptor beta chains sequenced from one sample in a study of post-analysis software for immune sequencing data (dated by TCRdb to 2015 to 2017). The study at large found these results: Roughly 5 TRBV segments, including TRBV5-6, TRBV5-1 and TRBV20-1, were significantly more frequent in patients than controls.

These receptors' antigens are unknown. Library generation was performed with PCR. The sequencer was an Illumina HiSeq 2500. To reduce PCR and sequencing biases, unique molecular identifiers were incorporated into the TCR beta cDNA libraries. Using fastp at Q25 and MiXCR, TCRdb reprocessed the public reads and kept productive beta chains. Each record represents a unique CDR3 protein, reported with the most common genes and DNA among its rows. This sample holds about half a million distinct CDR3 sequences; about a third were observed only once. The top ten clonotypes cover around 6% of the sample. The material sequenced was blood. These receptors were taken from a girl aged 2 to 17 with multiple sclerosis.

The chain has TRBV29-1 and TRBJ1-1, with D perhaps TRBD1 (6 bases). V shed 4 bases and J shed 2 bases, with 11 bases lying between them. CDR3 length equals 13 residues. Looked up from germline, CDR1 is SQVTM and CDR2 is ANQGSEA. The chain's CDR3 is CSVGGGINTEAFF. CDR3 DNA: TGCAGCGTTGGAGGGGGGATAAACACTGAAGCTTTCTTT.

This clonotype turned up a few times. The CDR3 DNA sequence: TGTGCCAGCAGTACCGGCACAGGATATAATTCACCCCTCCACTTT. Its protein product is CASSTGTGYNSPLHF. V gene TRBV6-1 combines with J gene TRBJ1-6; TRBD1 is a possible D gene (5 bases). V was pared by 5 bases and J by 4 bases, with 12 bases between. Germline lookup yields CDR1 MNHNS and CDR2 SASEGT. This CDR3 comprises 15 residues.

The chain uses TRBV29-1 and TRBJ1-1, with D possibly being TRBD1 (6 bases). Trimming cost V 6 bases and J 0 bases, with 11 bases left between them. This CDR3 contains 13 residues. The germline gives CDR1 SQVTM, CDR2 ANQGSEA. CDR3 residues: CSVSGVMNTEAFF. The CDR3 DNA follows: TGCAGCGTCTCAGGGGTCATGAACACTGAAGCTTTCTTT.

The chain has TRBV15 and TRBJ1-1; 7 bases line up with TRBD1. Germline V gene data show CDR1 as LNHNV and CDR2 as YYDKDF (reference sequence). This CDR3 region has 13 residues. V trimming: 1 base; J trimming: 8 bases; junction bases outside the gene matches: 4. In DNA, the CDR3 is TGTGCCACCAGCAGAGTATTGACAGGGGAAGCTTTCTTT. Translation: CATSRVLTGEAFF.

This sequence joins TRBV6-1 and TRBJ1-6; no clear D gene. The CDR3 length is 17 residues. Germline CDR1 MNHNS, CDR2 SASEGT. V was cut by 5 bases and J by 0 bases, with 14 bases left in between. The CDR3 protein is CASSPFGPSSYNSPLHF. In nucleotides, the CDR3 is TGTGCCAGCAGTCCCTTTGGACCGAGCTCCTATAATTCACCCCTCCACTTT.

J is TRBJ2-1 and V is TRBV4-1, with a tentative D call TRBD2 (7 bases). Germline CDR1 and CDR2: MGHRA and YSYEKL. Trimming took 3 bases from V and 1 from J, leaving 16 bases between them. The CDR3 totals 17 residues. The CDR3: CASSHPRGGASYNEQFF. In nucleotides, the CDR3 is TGCGCCAGCAGCCACCCCCGTGGGGGGGCTTCCTACAATGAGCAGTTCTTC.

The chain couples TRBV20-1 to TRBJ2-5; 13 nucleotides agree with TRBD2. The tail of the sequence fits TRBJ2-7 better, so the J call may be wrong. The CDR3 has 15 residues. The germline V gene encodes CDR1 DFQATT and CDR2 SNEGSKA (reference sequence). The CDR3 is CSAQGLAGTQYEQYF. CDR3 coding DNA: TGCAGTGCCCAGGGACTAGCGGGGACCCAATACGAGCAGTACTTC.

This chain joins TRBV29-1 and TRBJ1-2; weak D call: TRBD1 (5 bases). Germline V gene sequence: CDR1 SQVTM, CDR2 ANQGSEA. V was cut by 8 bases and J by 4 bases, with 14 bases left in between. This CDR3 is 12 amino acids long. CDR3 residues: CSCTGKPYGYTF. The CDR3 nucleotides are TGCAGCTGTACAGGAAAGCCCTATGGCTACACCTTC.

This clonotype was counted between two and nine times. CDR3: CASSLFRIDQETQYF. In nucleotides, the CDR3 is TGTGCCAGCAGCTTGTTTCGGATAGACCAAGAGACCCAGTACTTC. The V and J genes are TRBV5-8 and TRBJ2-5; D gene ambiguous. V was cut by 1 base and J by 0 bases, with 10 bases left in between. Germline V gene data show CDR1 as SGHTS and CDR2 as YDEGEE. This CDR3 comprises 15 residues. The variable domain in full, with the rest retrieved from reference TRBV5-8 and TRBJ2-5, is EAGVTQSPTHLIKTRGQQATLRCSPISGHTSVYWYQQALGLGLQFLLWYDEGEERNRGNFPPRFSGRQFPNYSSELNVNALELEDSALYLCASSLFRIDQETQYFGPGTRLLVL.

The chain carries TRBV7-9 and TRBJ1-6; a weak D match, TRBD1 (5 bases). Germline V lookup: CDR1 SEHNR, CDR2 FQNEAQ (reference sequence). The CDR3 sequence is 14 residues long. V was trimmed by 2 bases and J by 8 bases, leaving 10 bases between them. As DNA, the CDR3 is TGTGCCAGCAGCTTATCCAGGGCGGATTCACCCCTCCACTTT. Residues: CASSLSRADSPLHF.

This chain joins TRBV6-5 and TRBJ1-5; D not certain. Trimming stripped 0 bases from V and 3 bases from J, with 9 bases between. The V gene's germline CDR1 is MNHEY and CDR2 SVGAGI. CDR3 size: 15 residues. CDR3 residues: CASSYSAGSNQPQHF. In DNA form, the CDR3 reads TGTGCCAGCAGTTACTCCGCAGGATCCAATCAGCCCCAGCATTTT.

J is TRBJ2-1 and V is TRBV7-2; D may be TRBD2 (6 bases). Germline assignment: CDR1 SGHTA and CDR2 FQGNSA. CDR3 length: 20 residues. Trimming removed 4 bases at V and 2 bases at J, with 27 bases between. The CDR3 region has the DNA TGTGCCAGCAGCTCACCAATCCGGGACTCGGGTCGAGGGGCCTACAATGAGCAGTTCTTC. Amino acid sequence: CASSSPIRDSGRGAYNEQFF.

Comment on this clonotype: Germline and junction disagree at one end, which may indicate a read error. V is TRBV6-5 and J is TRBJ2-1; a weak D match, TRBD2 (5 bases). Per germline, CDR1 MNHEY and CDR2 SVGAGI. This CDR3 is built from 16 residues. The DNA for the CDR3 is TGTGCCAGCAGTCCTCGAGGGTTACGCTCCTACAATGGGCAGTTCTTC. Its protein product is CASSPRGLRSYNGQFF.

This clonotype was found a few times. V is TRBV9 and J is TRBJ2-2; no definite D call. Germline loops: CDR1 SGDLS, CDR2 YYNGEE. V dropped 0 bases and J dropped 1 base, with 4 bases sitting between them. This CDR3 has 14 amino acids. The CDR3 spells CASSVGGNTGELFF. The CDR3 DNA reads TGTGCCAGCAGCGTAGGGGGGAACACCGGGGAGCTGTTTTTT. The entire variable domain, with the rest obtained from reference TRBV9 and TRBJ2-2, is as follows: DSGVTQTPKHLITATGQRVTLRCSPRSGDLSVYWYQQSLDQGLQFLIQYYNGEERAKGNILERFSAQQFPDLHSELNLSSLELGDSALYFCASSVGGNTGELFFGEGSRLTVL.

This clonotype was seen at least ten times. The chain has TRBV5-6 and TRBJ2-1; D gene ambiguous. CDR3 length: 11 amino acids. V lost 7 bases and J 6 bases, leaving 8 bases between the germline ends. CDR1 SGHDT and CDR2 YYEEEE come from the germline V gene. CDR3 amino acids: CASGTINEQFF. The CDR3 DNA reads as TGTGCCAGCGGAACAATCAATGAGCAGTTCTTC.

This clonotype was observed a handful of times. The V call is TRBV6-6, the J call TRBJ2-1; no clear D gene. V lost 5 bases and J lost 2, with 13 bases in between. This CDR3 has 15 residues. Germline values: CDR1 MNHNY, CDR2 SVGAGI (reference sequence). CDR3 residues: CASSDTVSTYNEQFF. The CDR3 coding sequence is TGTGCCAGCAGTGATACAGTTAGTACCTACAATGAGCAGTTCTTC.

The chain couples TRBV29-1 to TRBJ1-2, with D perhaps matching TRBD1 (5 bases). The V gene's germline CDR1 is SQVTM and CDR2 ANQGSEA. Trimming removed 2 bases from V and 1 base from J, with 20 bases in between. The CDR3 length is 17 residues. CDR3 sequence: CSVEWGLTLQFNYGYTF. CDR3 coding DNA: TGCAGCGTTGAATGGGGACTGACCCTCCAATTTAACTATGGCTACACCTTC.

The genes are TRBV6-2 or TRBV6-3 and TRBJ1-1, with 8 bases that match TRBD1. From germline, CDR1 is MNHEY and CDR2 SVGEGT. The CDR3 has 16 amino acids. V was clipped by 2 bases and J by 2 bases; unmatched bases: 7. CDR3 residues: CASSYGTGPFNTEAFF. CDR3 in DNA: TGTGCCAGCAGTTACGGGACAGGACCTTTTAACACTGAAGCTTTCTTT.

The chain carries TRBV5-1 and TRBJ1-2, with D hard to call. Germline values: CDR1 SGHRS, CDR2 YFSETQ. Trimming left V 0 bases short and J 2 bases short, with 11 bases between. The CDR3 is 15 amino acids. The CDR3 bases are TGCGCCAGCAGCTTGGATGCAGTCCCGAACTATGGCTACACCTTC. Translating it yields CASSLDAVPNYGYTF.

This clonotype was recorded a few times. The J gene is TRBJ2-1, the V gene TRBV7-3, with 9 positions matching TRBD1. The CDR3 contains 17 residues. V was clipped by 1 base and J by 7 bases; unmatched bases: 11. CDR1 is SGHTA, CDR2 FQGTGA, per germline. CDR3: CASSLMATGTGINEQFF. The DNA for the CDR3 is TGTGCCAGCAGCTTAATGGCCACCGGGACAGGGATAAATGAGCAGTTCTTC. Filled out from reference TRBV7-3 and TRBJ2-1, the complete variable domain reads GAGVSQTPSNKVTEKGKYVELRCDPISGHTALYWYRQSLGQGPEFLIYFQGTGAADDSGLPNDRFFAVRPEGSVSTLKIQRTERGDSAVYLCASSLMATGTGINEQFFGPGTRLTVL.

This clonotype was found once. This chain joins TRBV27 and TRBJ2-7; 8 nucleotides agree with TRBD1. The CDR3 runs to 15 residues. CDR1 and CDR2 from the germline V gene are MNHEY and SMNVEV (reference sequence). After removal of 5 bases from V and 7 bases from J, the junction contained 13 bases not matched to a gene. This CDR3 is CASSSPGQVTPEQYF. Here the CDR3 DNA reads TGTGCCAGCAGTAGTCCGGGACAGGTTACTCCTGAGCAGTACTTC.

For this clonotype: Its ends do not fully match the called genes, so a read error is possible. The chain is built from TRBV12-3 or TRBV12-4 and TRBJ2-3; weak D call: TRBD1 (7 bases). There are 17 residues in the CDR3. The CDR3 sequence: CAGSRTSRGANTDTQYF. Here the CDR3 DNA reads TGTGCCGGCAGCCGAACTAGCAGGGGGGCGAACACAGATACGCAGTATTTT.